These 24 T cell receptor beta chains were all obtained from the same sample, sequenced in a study of blood T cell repertoires in COVID-19. Libraries were prepared by immunoSEQ multiplex PCR; TCRdb keeps only in-frame clonotypes and omits some of them. The table includes some 97,000 clones, roughly nine tenths detected once. The sequenced material came from peripheral blood. The receptors here all came from a man in his 60s with acute or convalescent COVID-19.

This clone was seen once. The gene calls are TRBV4-2 and TRBJ1-4; 8 bases are a match to TRBD1. Losses at the gene ends were 3 bases for V and 0 bases for J; bases not matched to a gene: 12. The length of the CDR3 is 19 residues. Per the germline V gene, CDR1 is LGHNA and CDR2 is YNFKEQ. CDR3 protein: CASSHAQGATVATNEKLFF. The DNA for the CDR3 is TGTGCCAGCAGCCATGCCCAGGGGGCCACCGTTGCAACTAATGAAAAACTGTTTTTT.

In this sample, this clone turned up a few times. CDR3 loop: CASRSGETEAFF. The CDR3 nucleotides are TGTGCCAGCAGATCAGGGGAGACTGAAGCTTTCTTT. The chain carries TRBV12-3 or TRBV12-4 and TRBJ1-1; weak D call: TRBD1 (6 bases). Trimming pared 6 bases from V and 5 bases from J, leaving 10 bases between. There are 12 residues in the CDR3.

V usage is TRBV2 and J usage is TRBJ2-3; D possibly corresponds to TRBD2 (6 bases). V shed 5 bases and J shed 2 bases, with 11 bases lying between them. From germline, CDR1 is SNHLY and CDR2 FYNNEI. The CDR3 is 14 amino acids. CDR3: CASSPGTYTDTQYF. The CDR3 region has the DNA TGTGCCAGCAGTCCCGGGACTTACACAGATACGCAGTATTTT.

This clone was counted at least ten times. The CDR3 bases are TGTGCCACCAGAGCAGGGGGCGCGAACACCGGGGAGCTGTTTTTT. This gives the protein CATRAGGANTGELFF. This chain links TRBV15 with TRBJ2-2; 8 nucleotides match TRBD1. CDR1 and CDR2 (germline): LNHNV, YYDKDF (reference sequence). This CDR3 comprises 15 residues. The ends lost 6 bases at V and 0 bases at J; junction bases unmatched: 3.

The chain combines TRBV5-1 with TRBJ2-3; D not resolved. CDR3 length: 11 amino acids. V lost 4 bases to trimming and J lost 4 bases, with 4 bases between them. Per the germline V gene, CDR1 is SGHRS and CDR2 is YFSETQ. The CDR3 sequence is CASSQADTQYF. The CDR3 region has the DNA TGCGCCAGCAGCCAGGCAGATACGCAGTATTTT.

J is TRBJ2-7 and V is TRBV7-8; D tentatively reads TRBD1 or TRBD2 (5 bases each). Germline loops: CDR1 SGHVS, CDR2 FQNEAQ. The V end lost 5 bases, the J end lost 0 bases, and 17 bases lay between the germline ends. CDR3 length: 16 amino acids. The DNA of the CDR3 is TGTGCCAGCAGCCGAGGGGTACAGACCAGCTCCTACGAGCAGTACTTC. Its translation: CASSRGVQTSSYEQYF.

The V call is TRBV7-8, the J call TRBJ1-5; D is ambiguous. The CDR3 loop spans 17 amino acids. Germline V lookup: CDR1 SGHVS, CDR2 FQNEAQ. V was shortened by 1 base and J by 0 bases, with 13 bases between the two germline ends. CDR3 protein: CASSLGFQTYSNQPQHF. CDR3 coding DNA: TGTGCCAGCAGCTTAGGATTCCAGACTTATAGCAATCAGCCCCAGCATTTT.

The chain couples TRBV29-1 to TRBJ1-1; TRBD1 matches at 9 bases. Germline V gene data show CDR1 as SQVTM and CDR2 as ANQGSEA. This CDR3 region has 13 residues. Trimming at V came to 2 bases and at J to 5 bases, leaving 3 bases not matched to a gene. As DNA, the CDR3 is TGCAGCGTTGAAAGGGACAGGGCTACTGAAGCTTTCTTT. It is translated as CSVERDRATEAFF.

The chain links TRBV5-1 to TRBJ1-5; D possibly corresponds to TRBD1 (6 bases). The length of the CDR3 is 15 residues. Germline V gives CDR1 SGHRS, CDR2 YFSETQ. V lost 0 bases, J lost 2 bases, and 9 bases lay in between. The CDR3 DNA is TGCGCCAGCAGCTTGGATGCAGGGGGCAATCAGCCCCAGCATTTT. Residues: CASSLDAGGNQPQHF.

V and J are TRBV18 and TRBJ1-2, with TRBD1 identical over 8 bases. Unmatched junction bases numbered 10, after V lost 6 bases and J lost 7 bases. The CDR3 has 14 residues. Germline V gene lookup returns CDR1 KGHSH and CDR2 LQKENI. The CDR3 is CASSSTDRAAGYTF. For the CDR3, the DNA is TGTGCCAGCTCCTCAACGGACAGGGCGGCTGGCTACACCTTC.

The rearrangement uses TRBV5-8 and TRBJ1-5; the D gene is possibly TRBD1 (6 bases). The germline CDR1 and CDR2 sequences are SGHTS and YDEGEE. The CDR3 covers 13 residues. V gave up 4 bases and J gave up 4 bases, with 9 bases separating them. The CDR3 DNA reads TGTGCCAGCAGCAGGACAGTTAATCAGCCCCAGCATTTT. It yields the protein CASSRTVNQPQHF.

The V call is TRBV24-1, the J call TRBJ2-3; a weak D match, TRBD1 (5 bases). Germline V gives CDR1 KGHDR, CDR2 SFDVKD. This CDR3 spans 14 amino acids. V was cut by 5 bases and J by 4 bases, with 12 bases left in between. The CDR3 spells CATSAGLPPDTQYF. CDR3 coding DNA: TGTGCCACCAGTGCAGGGCTTCCACCAGATACGCAGTATTTT.

This clone was observed a few times. The rearrangement links TRBV7-2 to TRBJ1-2; D gene uncertain. This CDR3 comprises 15 residues. Trimming pared 1 base from V and 1 base from J, leaving 10 bases between. Germline CDR1 is SGHTA and CDR2 is FQGNSA. The CDR3 loop reads CASSLVGRINYGYTF. The CDR3 DNA reads TGTGCCAGCAGCTTAGTAGGCAGGATTAACTATGGCTACACCTTC. Full variable domain (outside the CDR3, taken from reference TRBV7-2 and TRBJ1-2): GAGVSQSPSNKVTEKGKDVELRCDPISGHTALYWYRQSLGQGLEFLIYFQGNSAPDKSGLPSDRFSAERTGGSVSTLTIQRTQQEDSAVYLCASSLVGRINYGYTFGSGTRLTVV.

The chain recombines TRBV5-1 with TRBJ1-4, with 8 positions matching TRBD1. Germline CDR1 reads SGHRS; CDR2 reads YFSETQ. The length of the CDR3 is 14 residues. Trimming removed 0 bases from V and 8 bases from J; junction bases left unmatched: 3. The CDR3 DNA sequence: TGCGCCAGCAGCTTGGCGACAGGGGACGAAAAACTGTTTTTT. This translates into CASSLATGDEKLFF.

The rearrangement joins TRBV20-1 to TRBJ2-1; a weak D match, TRBD2 (5 bases). Germline CDR1 and CDR2: DFQATT and SNEGSKA (reference sequence). The CDR3 is 11 amino acids. Trimming took off 7 bases at V and 8 bases at J, with 12 bases between the two ends. The CDR3 protein is CSGGSRDEQFF. The CDR3 coding sequence is TGCAGTGGGGGTTCGCGGGATGAGCAGTTCTTC.

V usage is TRBV19 and J usage is TRBJ2-1; perhaps TRBD2 as D (6 bases). The germline V and J ends were trimmed by 3 bases and 4 bases, with 13 bases remaining between them. The CDR3 extends over 15 amino acids. Germline loops: CDR1 LNHDA, CDR2 SQIVND (reference sequence). The CDR3 bases are TGTGCCAGTAGTATGGGACTCCCCTCATACAATGAGCAGTTCTTC. As protein: CASSMGLPSYNEQFF.

The V call is TRBV5-1, the J call TRBJ2-1; TRBD2 is a possible D gene (5 bases). The CDR3 has 16 residues. V was trimmed by 0 bases and J by 4 bases, leaving 14 bases between them. Per germline, CDR1 SGHRS and CDR2 YFSETQ. CDR3 in amino acids: CASSLAATSKYNEQFF. CDR3 in DNA: TGCGCCAGCAGCTTGGCGGCCACTAGTAAGTACAATGAGCAGTTCTTC.

The rearrangement uses TRBV29-1 and TRBJ1-1; TRBD1 matches at 11 bases. Trimming removed 6 bases from V and 5 bases from J; junction bases left unmatched: 5. The length of the CDR3 is 13 residues. The germline gives CDR1 SQVTM, CDR2 ANQGSEA. The CDR3 DNA is TGCAGCGTGAGGGGGACAGGGGGGACTGAAGCTTTCTTT. This sequence encodes CSVRGTGGTEAFF. Filled out from reference TRBV29-1 and TRBJ1-1, the complete variable domain reads SAVISQKPSRDICQRGTSLTIQCQVDSQVTMMFWYRQQPGQSLTLIATANQGSEATYESGFVIDKFPISRPNLTFSTLTVSNMSPEDSSIYLCSVRGTGGTEAFFGQGTRLTVV.

The chain joins TRBV7-2 to TRBJ2-7; D is perhaps TRBD2 (5 bases). CDR3 size: 12 residues. Germline values: CDR1 SGHTA, CDR2 FQGNSA. Trimming removed 5 bases at V and 7 bases at J, with 12 bases between. The CDR3 DNA sequence: TGTGCCAGCAGCCGGACTCCCGGAGAGCAGTACGTC. This gives the protein CASSRTPGEQYV.

The chain combines TRBV20-1 with TRBJ1-4; D is uncertain. This CDR3 comprises 15 residues. The germline V gene encodes CDR1 DFQATT and CDR2 SNEGSKA (reference sequence). The V gene lost 3 bases and the J gene lost 8 bases, with 19 bases spanning the gap. The CDR3 DNA is TGCAGTGCTAGTGCCCACCCCAAAGCGGAGGAAAAACTGTTTTTT. Its protein product is CSASAHPKAEEKLFF.

The genes are TRBV5-1 and TRBJ1-1, with 9 bases fitting TRBD1. Per germline, CDR1 SGHRS and CDR2 YFSETQ. With 4 bases clipped from V and 2 bases from J, the junction kept 6 bases outside the gene matches. The CDR3 spans 15 residues. In DNA, the CDR3 is TGCGCCAGCAGCCCGGGACAGGGTCAAAACACTGAAGCTTTCTTT. It specifies CASSPGQGQNTEAFF.

In its sample, this clone was seen once. The rearrangement links TRBV6-5 to TRBJ2-7; TRBD1 agrees at 7 bases. The CDR3 is 14 residues long. V gave up 5 bases and J gave up 4 bases; unmatched junction bases: 8. Germline V CDR1 and CDR2: MNHEY, SVGAGI. CDR3 sequence: CASSTPGTVYEQYF. CDR3 coding DNA: TGTGCCAGCAGTACCCCCGGGACAGTATACGAGCAGTACTTC.

V is TRBV6-5 and J is TRBJ1-5; 10 nucleotides match TRBD1. From germline, CDR1 is MNHEY and CDR2 SVGAGI. V trimming: 2 bases; J trimming: 7 bases; junction bases outside the gene matches: 2. The CDR3 is made up of 14 amino acids. The CDR3 DNA follows: TGTGCCAGCAGTTACGGGACAGGGGAACAGCCCCAGCATTTT. This translates into CASSYGTGEQPQHF.

V is TRBV20-1 and J is TRBJ1-1; no firm D call. With 3 bases removed from V and 3 bases from J, the gap between germline ends came to 8 bases. Germline V CDR1 and CDR2: DFQATT, SNEGSKA (reference sequence). CDR3 size: 12 residues. CDR3 bases: TGCAGTGCTAGTCAACAATACACTGAAGCTTTCTTT. Its protein is CSASQQYTEAFF.